Listed below are T cell receptor beta chains from one sample, sequenced in a study of blood T cells in healthy people across ages. TCRdb re-called the 5' RACE reads with MiXCR, one entry per CDR3 protein. The top ten hold roughly 12% of the sample, which has about 1.6 million distinct CDR3 sequences, almost 35% seen once. The sequenced material came from blood. The receptors were gathered from a woman under 40 in good health. The CDR3 runs from the conserved cysteine through the conserved F or W. A D gene is named only where the DNA matches it firmly. Expanded clones get a size class; other rows say once, few or many, or leave the size out.

d_gene	abundance	j_gene	v_gene	CDR3nt	CDR3aa
NA	NA	TRBJ2-1	TRBV5-1	TGCGCCAACAGCTTAAACGGGGGAGGCTACAATGAGCAGTTCTTC	CANSLNGGGYNEQFF
NA	few	TRBJ2-1	TRBV24-1	TGTGCCACCAGTGGAATCCATGAGCAGTTCTTC	CATSGIHEQFF
NA	NA	TRBJ2-7	TRBV24-1	TGTGCCACCAGTGATTTCAGGAGCGAGCAGTACTTC	CATSDFRSEQYF
TRBD2	many	TRBJ2-5	TRBV20-1	TGCAGTGCTAGCCGCCCACTAGCGGAAGAGACCCAGTACTTC	CSASRPLAEETQYF
NA	many	TRBJ2-5	TRBV4-2	TGTGCCAGCAGCTCTTCGGGGGCAGAGGAGACCCAGTACTTC	CASSSSGAEETQYF
NA	many	TRBJ1-5	TRBV10-3	TGTGCCATCAGTGAGCGGGGGACTAATCAGCCCCAGCATTTT	CAISERGTNQPQHF
NA	NA	TRBJ2-1	TRBV27	TGTGCCAGCAGTTTAAAGGGAGATCTGATGGGCAATGAGCAGTTCTTC	CASSLKGDLMGNEQFF
TRBD1	NA	TRBJ2-6	TRBV27	TGTGCCAGCAGTTCCTACACGGGACAGCACTCTGGGGCCAACGTCCTGACTTTC	CASSSYTGQHSGANVLTF
NA	NA	TRBJ2-4	TRBV18	TGTGCCAGCTCCCCAACAGGCCAAATAGCCAAAAACATTCAGTACTTC	CASSPTGQIAKNIQYF
TRBD1	NA	TRBJ1-1	TRBV27	TGTGCCAGCAGTCCATACAGGGGGGACACTGAAGCTTTCTTT	CASSPYRGDTEAFF
NA	NA	TRBJ2-1	TRBV7-9	TGTGCCAGCAGCCCCTGGGATGTTGAGCAGTTCTTC	CASSPWDVEQFF
TRBD2	NA	TRBJ2-2	TRBV7-8	TGTGCCAGCAGCTTAGCTCGCGGGAGGGCGAAGGCCGCGAACACCGGGGAGCTGTTTTTT	CASSLARGRAKAANTGELFF
NA	few	TRBJ2-7	TRBV6-6	TGTGCCAGCAGTTACTCAATCGCCAGGAGCTCCTACGAGCAGTACTTC	CASSYSIARSSYEQYF
NA	NA	TRBJ1-1	TRBV20-1	TGCAGTGCTAGAAAGCAGGGCATGAACACTGAAGCTTTCTTT	CSARKQGMNTEAFF
NA	NA	TRBJ2-5	TRBV5-1	TGCGCCAGCAGCTGGAACGGTAATGGAGCTCAAGAGACCCAGTACTTC	CASSWNGNGAQETQYF
NA	few	TRBJ1-5	TRBV28	TGTGCCAGCAGTTTCGAGGATCAGCCCCAGCATTTT	CASSFEDQPQHF
NA	few	TRBJ2-3	TRBV7-9	TGTGCCAGCAGCACAGGACAGTCGATTCCAGATACGCAGTATTTT	CASSTGQSIPDTQYF
TRBD1	NA	TRBJ2-4	TRBV5-6	TGTGCCAGCAGCACGGGACAGGGAAAAAACATTCAGTACTTC	CASSTGQGKNIQYF
NA	few	TRBJ1-1	TRBV5-5	TGTGCCAGCAGCGCCTGGGGGGACGGAACTGAAGCTTTCTTT	CASSAWGDGTEAFF
NA	few	TRBJ2-1	TRBV7-3	TGTGCCAGCGGCGCGCAGGCCAGGGTGCGCGAGCAGTTCTTC	CASGAQARVREQFF
NA	NA	TRBJ2-3	TRBV20-1	TGCAGTGCTAGAGCCCCGTCGCGAGATACGCAGTATTTT	CSARAPSRDTQYF
NA	many	TRBJ2-7	TRBV6-2/TRBV6-3	TGTGCCAGCAGTTACTCATTCACAGCCTACGAGCAGTACTTC	CASSYSFTAYEQYF
NA	NA	TRBJ1-1	TRBV29-1	TGCAGCGTTAAGGCAGGGCAGAACACTGAAGCTTTCTTT	CSVKAGQNTEAFF
NA	NA	TRBJ1-5	TRBV18	TGTGCCAGCTCACCACGAGAGTCAGGGAAACAGCCCCAGCATTTT	CASSPRESGKQPQHF
NA	many	TRBJ2-7	TRBV10-3	TGTGCCATCAGTGAGGTCCCCTACGAGCAGTACTTC	CAISEVPYEQYF
NA	few	TRBJ1-2	TRBV5-6	TGTGCCAGCAACGAACAAGGGCGCGGAGACTATGGCTACACCTTC	CASNEQGRGDYGYTF
NA	NA	TRBJ2-3	TRBV10-3	TGTGCCACCAGTTCGGCCACTCCCACCACGGATACGCAGTATTTT	CATSSATPTTDTQYF
NA	NA	TRBJ2-7	TRBV27	TGTGCCAGCAGTAAGGGGGGGCGGTCCTACGAGCAGTACTTC	CASSKGGRSYEQYF
TRBD2	NA	TRBJ2-2	TRBV12-3/TRBV12-4	TGTGCCAGCAGTTCATACACTAGCGGGAGGAACACCGGGGAGCTGTTTTTT	CASSSYTSGRNTGELFF
NA	NA	TRBJ1-5	TRBV30	TGTGCCTGGAGTGTATCGGGGGGGACCGGGTCCCAGCATTTT	CAWSVSGGTGSQHF
NA	few	TRBJ2-7	TRBV20-1	TGCAGTGCTAGCCGCGGGGGTAGAGGGGGGTACGAGCAGTACTTC	CSASRGGRGGYEQYF
TRBD1	NA	TRBJ2-7	TRBV6-6	TGTGCCAGCAAAACCGGGACAGGGGGCGGCGAGCAGTACTTC	CASKTGTGGGEQYF
TRBD1	NA	TRBJ2-5	TRBV27	TGTGCCAGCAGCCTAGGAGGACAGGGATATGAGACCCAGTACTTC	CASSLGGQGYETQYF
NA	few	TRBJ1-1	TRBV9	TGTGCCAGCAGCGTAGAAGGGGTGAGCACTGAAGCTTTCTTT	CASSVEGVSTEAFF
TRBD1	NA	TRBJ1-4	TRBV9	TGTGCCAGCAGCGTAGCGCCAGGGGGAGGTGAAAAACTGTTTTTT	CASSVAPGGGEKLFF